Sequencing of this TCR beta chain was carried out in a study of blood T cell repertoires in COVID-19. This CDR3 has 14 residues. V was pared by 2 bases and J by 5 bases, with 3 bases of the junction left unmatched. Germline V gene lookup returns CDR1 KGHSH and CDR2 LQKENI. This table comes from immunoSEQ multiplex PCR, and its TCRdb copy is limited to in-frame clones, with some not included. The sample records about 120,000 clones, 80% to 90% being singletons. This chain uses TRBV18 with TRBJ2-4, with TRBD1 matching over 7 bases. This receptor was identified in a man between 35 and 55 years old with acute or convalescent COVID-19. The sequenced material came from peripheral blood. CDR3 residues: CASSPSQGENIQYF. The CDR3 DNA is TGTGCCAGCTCACCATCCCAGGGGGAAAACATTCAGTACTTC.